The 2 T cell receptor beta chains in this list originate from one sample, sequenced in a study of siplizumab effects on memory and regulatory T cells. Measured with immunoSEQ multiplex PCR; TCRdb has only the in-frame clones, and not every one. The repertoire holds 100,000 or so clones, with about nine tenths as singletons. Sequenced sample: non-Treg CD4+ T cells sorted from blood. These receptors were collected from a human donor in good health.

CDR3 sequence (DNA): TGCGCCAGCAGCAACGGACAGCTAGATGGCTACACCTTC. Translating gives CASSNGQLDGYTF. The chain has TRBV4-1 and TRBJ1-2, with D possibly being TRBD1 (6 bases). Deletions cut 5 bases from V and 6 bases from J, with 13 bases between. CDR3 length equals 13 residues. Germline V gene lookup returns CDR1 MGHRA and CDR2 YSYEKL.

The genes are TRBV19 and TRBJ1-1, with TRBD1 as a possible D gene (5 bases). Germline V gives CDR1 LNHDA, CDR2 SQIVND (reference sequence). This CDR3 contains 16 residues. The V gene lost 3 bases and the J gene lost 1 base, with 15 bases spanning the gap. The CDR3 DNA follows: TGTGCCAGTAGTATCAGGGATACAGGAGGGAACACTGAAGCTTTCTTT. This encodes CASSIRDTGGNTEAFF.